These 30 T cell receptor beta chains were all obtained from the same sample, sequenced in a study of cytomegalovirus exposure and HLA in healthy donors. It was with 60 Vbeta and 13 Jbeta primers that the PCR ran. Produced via immunoSEQ multiplex PCR; TCRdb's table is partial and in-frame only. The top ten clones hold about 1.2% of a sample with over 200,000 clones, approximately 81% of them seen once. Sequencing was performed on PBMCs. The receptors were sampled from a human donor in good health.

The V gene is TRBV6-5, the J gene TRBJ1-2, with a possible D match to TRBD1 (5 bases). The ends were cut back, 0 bases at V and 7 bases at J, with 9 bases in the middle. The CDR3 is 13 residues long. Germline CDR1 and CDR2: MNHEY and SVGAGI. The CDR3 sequence: CASSYSGLGGYTF. The CDR3 DNA is TGTGCCAGCAGTTACTCGGGACTAGGTGGCTACACCTTC.

The chain employs TRBV6-1 and TRBJ2-5; TRBD2 matches at 7 bases. The end of the DNA aligns better with TRBJ2-7, so the J call may be wrong. The CDR3 loop spans 14 amino acids. Germline V lookup: CDR1 MNHNS, CDR2 SASEGT. This CDR3 is CASKLGLGPYEQYF. The CDR3 region has the DNA TGTGCCAGCAAACTAGGACTAGGCCCCTACGAGCAGTACTTC.

The genes are TRBV10-1 and TRBJ2-5; tentatively, D is TRBD1 (7 bases). The germline gives CDR1 WNHNN, CDR2 SYGVQD (reference sequence). This CDR3 spans 14 amino acids. Trimming pared 4 bases from V and 5 bases from J, leaving 14 bases between. CDR3 residues: CASSGGGGRETQYF. CDR3 DNA sequence: TGCGCCAGCAGTGGCGGAGGGGGCCGGGAGACCCAGTACTTC.

The table lists this clone with a few counts. V and J are TRBV15 and TRBJ2-7, with 8 bases identical to TRBD1. This CDR3 has 14 residues. V shed 2 bases and J 5 bases; nucleotides not matched to a gene: 5. Germline V gene sequence: CDR1 LNHNV, CDR2 YYDKDF (reference sequence). The CDR3 bases are TGTGCCACCAGCAGACAGGGGGCTCTAAACGAGCAGTACTTC. Residues: CATSRQGALNEQYF.

This clone has just a few counts. This chain connects TRBV15 to TRBJ2-7; TRBD1 agrees at 7 bases. From germline, CDR1 is LNHNV and CDR2 YYDKDF (reference sequence). The CDR3 sequence is 14 residues long. J was trimmed by 6 bases and V by 4 bases; bases with no gene match: 9. The DNA of the CDR3 is TGTGCCACCAGCAATTTAGACAGGGTTGGCGAGCAGTACTTC. Residues: CATSNLDRVGEQYF.

The J gene is TRBJ2-3, the V gene TRBV18; TRBD2 matches at 12 bases. The CDR3 extends over 16 amino acids. V trimming: 2 bases; J trimming: 4 bases; junction bases outside the gene matches: 4. Germline CDR1 and CDR2: KGHSH and LQKENI. The CDR3 reads CASSPLTSGRADTQYF. DNA for the CDR3: TGTGCCAGCTCACCATTGACTAGCGGGAGAGCAGATACGCAGTATTTT.

This rearrangement joins TRBV13 to TRBJ1-6, with 8 positions matching TRBD1. After removal of 4 bases from V and 4 bases from J, the junction contained 3 bases not matched to a gene. Germline V lookup: CDR1 PRHDT, CDR2 FYEKMQ (reference sequence). The CDR3 consists of 15 residues. CDR3 loop: CASSSRQGYNSPLHF. The CDR3 coding sequence is TGTGCCAGCAGCTCCCGACAGGGGTATAATTCACCCCTCCACTTT.

There are a few counts of this clone. V is TRBV4-1 and J is TRBJ1-1; weak D call: TRBD1 (6 bases). Germline CDR1 and CDR2: MGHRA and YSYEKL. The CDR3 is 15 amino acids. The V and J ends lost 4 bases and 4 bases respectively, with 16 bases between them. The CDR3 here is CASSPNPGVGTEAFF. The CDR3 DNA sequence: TGCGCCAGCAGCCCTAACCCAGGGGTAGGCACTGAAGCTTTCTTT.

The V call is TRBV11-3, the J call TRBJ2-1; D perhaps matches TRBD2 (6 bases). Germline V gene lookup returns CDR1 SGHNT and CDR2 YENEEA. The CDR3 has 14 amino acids. Trimming shortened V by 5 bases and J by 6 bases, and 14 bases separated the two germline ends. The CDR3 is CASSPRLEPNEQFF. The CDR3 nucleotides are TGTGCCAGCAGCCCCCGACTAGAACCCAATGAGCAGTTCTTC.

In its sample, this clone was seen once. The chain combines TRBV30 with TRBJ1-3; D is unclear. There are 14 residues in the CDR3. CDR1 is GTSNPN, CDR2 SVGIG, per germline (reference sequence). The V end was cut by 3 bases, the J end by 0 bases, with 9 bases between. CDR3 amino acids: CAWSLGVSGNTIYF. The DNA of the CDR3 is TGTGCCTGGAGCCTCGGAGTCTCTGGAAACACCATATATTTT.

J is TRBJ1-2 and V is TRBV19; 11 bases match TRBD1. Looked up from germline, CDR1 is LNHDA and CDR2 is SQIVND (reference sequence). V shed 4 bases, J shed 11 bases, and the junction held 6 bases outside the gene matches. The CDR3 has 13 residues. The CDR3 DNA is TGTGCCAGTAGTAGGGACAGGGGGAATTGGTACACCTTC. It codes for CASSRDRGNWYTF.

The chain has TRBV27 and TRBJ1-1, with D possibly being TRBD1 (5 bases). CDR1 and CDR2 from the germline V gene are MNHEY and SMNVEV (reference sequence). This CDR3 region has 15 residues. The V end lost 0 bases, the J end lost 2 bases, and 10 bases lay between the germline ends. The CDR3 is CASSLSGVGNTEAFF. The CDR3 region has the DNA TGTGCCAGCAGTTTATCAGGGGTCGGTAACACTGAAGCTTTCTTT.

The V gene is TRBV18, the J gene TRBJ2-1; D is perhaps TRBD2 (5 bases). Per the germline V gene, CDR1 is KGHSH and CDR2 is LQKENI. The CDR3 consists of 15 residues. Trimming took 2 bases from V and 7 from J, leaving 15 bases between them. The CDR3 DNA sequence: TGTGCCAGCTCACCAGCGGTAGTAGCGTCTAATGAGCAGTTCTTC. This gives the protein CASSPAVVASNEQFF.

The J gene is TRBJ2-7, the V gene TRBV28, with 12 positions matching TRBD1. The trim removed 8 bases at V and 5 bases at J, leaving 4 bases unmatched. The CDR3 loop spans 13 amino acids. Germline CDR1 reads MDHEN; CDR2 reads SYDVKM. CDR3: CASGDRGRDEQYF. CDR3 coding DNA: TGTGCCAGCGGGGACAGGGGGCGCGACGAGCAGTACTTC.

The table lists this clone with a count of one. The V gene is TRBV29-1, the J gene TRBJ2-5; the match to TRBD1 covers 10 bases. From germline, CDR1 is SQVTM and CDR2 ANQGSEA. The CDR3 length is 15 residues. V lost 4 bases to trimming and J lost 1 base; unmatched junction nucleotides: 6. The CDR3 DNA is TGCAGCGTTGGGGGACAGGGGCAACTCCAAGAGACCCAGTACTTC. Amino acids: CSVGGQGQLQETQYF.

The chain has TRBV5-5 and TRBJ2-7, with TRBD2 matching 7 bases. The CDR3 is 16 residues long. The germline V gene encodes CDR1 SGHKS and CDR2 YYEKEE (reference sequence). V dropped 1 base and J dropped 1; count of bases not matched to a gene: 8. CDR3: CASSLKVLADSYEQYF. The DNA of the CDR3 is TGTGCCAGCAGCTTGAAGGTGCTAGCGGATTCCTACGAGCAGTACTTC. The complete variable domain, with remaining parts taken from reference TRBV5-5 and TRBJ2-7, reads DAGVTQSPTHLIKTRGQQVTLRCSPISGHKSVSWYQQVLGQGPQFIFQYYEKEERGRGNFPDRFSARQFPNYSSELNVNALLLGDSALYLCASSLKVLADSYEQYFGPGTRLTVT.

The rearrangement uses TRBV7-9 and TRBJ1-2, with a tentative D call TRBD1 (5 bases). Germline CDR1 is SEHNR and CDR2 is FQNEAQ (reference sequence). The CDR3 is 13 amino acids. V was clipped by 7 bases and J by 6 bases, with 15 bases between them. In DNA, the CDR3 is TGTGCCAGCACCCGCAGGGATAGGGATGGCTACACCTTC. This gives the protein CASTRRDRDGYTF.

The chain employs TRBV18 and TRBJ2-7, with 8 bases identical to TRBD1. V shed 8 bases and J 3 bases; nucleotides not matched to a gene: 6. CDR1 KGHSH and CDR2 LQKENI come from the germline V gene. The CDR3 has 13 amino acids. DNA for the CDR3: TGTGCCAGCGAGGACAGGGCTCACTACGAGCAGTACTTC. Its protein is CASEDRAHYEQYF.

The J gene is TRBJ2-7, the V gene TRBV7-3; D might be TRBD2 (6 bases). The CDR3 is 14 residues long. Germline V gene data show CDR1 as SGHTA and CDR2 as FQGTGA. V lost 3 bases and J 2 bases, leaving 11 bases between the germline ends. The CDR3, as DNA: TGTGCCAGCAGCTTCGGGAGAGGACCCTACGAGCAGTACTTC. It encodes CASSFGRGPYEQYF.

CDR3 in amino acids: CASRIQGMNTEAFF. The CDR3 DNA sequence: TGTGCCAGCAGGATACAGGGTATGAACACTGAAGCTTTCTTT. This chain uses TRBV6-6 with TRBJ1-1, with a tentative D call TRBD1 (6 bases). Between the trimmed V and J ends, which lost 6 bases and 0 bases, there was a span of 11 bases. CDR1 and CDR2 (germline): MNHNY, SVGAGI (reference sequence). This CDR3 is built from 14 residues.

The chain is built from TRBV30 and TRBJ2-1; 7 bases are a match to TRBD2. V was clipped by 7 bases and J by 3 bases; unmatched bases: 6. The CDR3 length is 13 residues. Germline V CDR1 and CDR2: GTSNPN, SVGIG (reference sequence). CDR3 protein: CASTSIYYNEQFF. The DNA of the CDR3 is TGTGCCTCGACTAGCATCTACTACAATGAGCAGTTCTTC. Complete variable domain (other parts from reference TRBV30 and TRBJ2-1): SQTIHQWPATLVQPVGSPLSLECTVEGTSNPNLYWYRQAAGRGLQLLFYSVGIGQISSEVPQNLSASRPQDRQFILSSKKLLLSDSGFYLCASTSIYYNEQFFGPGTRLTVL.

This clone was recorded once. The chain has TRBV21-1 and TRBJ2-7; TRBD2 is the table's D call and was not checked against the DNA. TRBV21-1 is annotated as a pseudogene. The CDR3 consists of 15 residues. The CDR3 spells CASSFRGRGPLEQYF. CDR3 DNA sequence: TGTGCCAGCAGCTTTCGGGGGCGGGGGCCCCTGGAGCAGTACTTC.

The chain uses TRBV5-4 and TRBJ2-1; D not certain. The ends were cut back, 2 bases at V and 5 bases at J, with 8 bases in the middle. CDR3 size: 13 residues. Per the germline V gene, CDR1 is SGHNT and CDR2 is YYREEE (reference sequence). In DNA form, the CDR3 reads TGTGCCAGCAGCTTTTTGTATAACAATGAGCAGTTCTTC. This sequence encodes CASSFLYNNEQFF. The whole variable domain, filled in from reference TRBV5-4 and TRBJ2-1, reads ETGVTQSPTHLIKTRGQQVTLRCSSQSGHNTVSWYQQALGQGPQFIFQYYREEENGRGNFPPRFSGLQFPNYSSELNVNALELDDSALYLCASSFLYNNEQFFGPGTRLTVL.

This clone was recorded a few times. The V gene is TRBV4-1, the J gene TRBJ2-6; 8 bases are shared with TRBD2. V was pared by 6 bases and J by 2 bases, with 12 bases of the junction left unmatched. CDR3 length: 18 amino acids. CDR1 MGHRA and CDR2 YSYEKL come from the germline V gene. The CDR3 nucleotides read TGCGCCAGCAGGTCTCCCGGGACTAGGGCAGCTGGGGCCAACGTCCTGACTTTC. It is translated as CASRSPGTRAAGANVLTF.

The V call is TRBV30, the J call TRBJ2-3, with no clear D. V was shortened by 3 bases and J by 5 bases, with 12 bases between the two germline ends. The germline CDR1 and CDR2 sequences are GTSNPN and SVGIG (reference sequence). This CDR3 region has 13 residues. CDR3 coding DNA: TGTGCCTGGAGCCTCCTAGTAGGAGATACGCAGTATTTT. Its translation: CAWSLLVGDTQYF. The entire variable domain, with the rest obtained from reference TRBV30 and TRBJ2-3, is as follows: SQTIHQWPATLVQPVGSPLSLECTVEGTSNPNLYWYRQAAGRGLQLLFYSVGIGQISSEVPQNLSASRPQDRQFILSSKKLLLSDSGFYLCAWSLLVGDTQYFGPGTRLTVL.

The chain joins TRBV7-3 to TRBJ2-1; 16 bases agree with TRBD2. Germline V gene data show CDR1 as SGHTA and CDR2 as FQGTGA. V lost 5 bases and J lost 13; bases outside the gene matches: 5. CDR3 size: 14 residues. The CDR3 region has the DNA TGTGCCAGCAGCCCGGGACTAGCGGGAGGGGAACAGTTCTTC. Translated: CASSPGLAGGEQFF.

V is TRBV5-4 and J is TRBJ1-2, with 7 bases lining up with TRBD1. The CDR3 runs 14 residues. Trimming at V came to 5 bases and at J to 6 bases, leaving 10 bases not matched to a gene. CDR1 is SGHNT, CDR2 YYREEE, per germline (reference sequence). The CDR3 DNA follows: TGTGCCAGCAGACGACAGGGAATGAGGGATGGCTACACCTTC. Translated, it gives CASRRQGMRDGYTF.

The V and J genes are TRBV7-3 and TRBJ2-2; tentative D call: TRBD2 (6 bases). Trimming left V 3 bases short and J 3 bases short, with 11 bases between. CDR1 and CDR2 (germline): SGHTA, FQGTGA. The CDR3 contains 15 residues. The CDR3 loop reads CASSFRRGYTGELFF. For the CDR3, the DNA is TGTGCCAGCAGCTTTAGGCGGGGATACACCGGGGAGCTGTTTTTT.

The rearrangement uses TRBV6-1 and TRBJ2-5; D is uncertain. Germline values: CDR1 MNHNS, CDR2 SASEGT. V lost 2 bases, J lost 3 bases, and 4 bases lay in between. CDR3 size: 12 residues. CDR3 sequence: CASSEPEETQYF. The CDR3 DNA sequence: TGTGCCAGCAGTGAACCTGAAGAGACCCAGTACTTC.

The chain has TRBV28 and TRBJ2-7; TRBD2 aligns across 7 bases. The CDR3 extends over 14 amino acids. Germline values: CDR1 MDHEN, CDR2 SYDVKM. With 7 bases clipped from V and 5 bases from J, the junction kept 11 bases outside the gene matches. The CDR3 region is CASTRIAGYHEQYF. The CDR3 bases are TGTGCCAGCACCAGAATAGCGGGCTATCACGAGCAGTACTTC.